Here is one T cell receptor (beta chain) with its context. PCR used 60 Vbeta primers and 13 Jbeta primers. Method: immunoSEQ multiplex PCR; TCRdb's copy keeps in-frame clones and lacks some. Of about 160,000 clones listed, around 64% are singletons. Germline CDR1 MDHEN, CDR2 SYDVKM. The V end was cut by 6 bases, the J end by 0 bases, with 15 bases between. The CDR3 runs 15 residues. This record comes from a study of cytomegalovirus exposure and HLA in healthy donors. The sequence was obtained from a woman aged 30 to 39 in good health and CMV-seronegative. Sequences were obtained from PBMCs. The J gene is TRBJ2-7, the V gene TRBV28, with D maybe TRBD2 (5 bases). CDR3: CASSHLLGSSYEQYF. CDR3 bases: TGTGCCAGCAGCCACCTTTTGGGGAGCTCCTACGAGCAGTACTTC.